The 5 T cell receptor beta chains reported below all come from one sample, sequenced in a study of blood T cell repertoires in COVID-19. Assay used: immunoSEQ multiplex PCR; TCRdb lists only in-frame clones, some missing. Counted here are about 160,000 clones, roughly four fifths occurring once; the ten biggest clones make up about a tenth. Sequencing was carried out using peripheral blood. The origin of the receptors is a human donor in a cohort sampled during active COVID-19.

V and J are TRBV11-2 and TRBJ2-2; D is ambiguous. V was clipped by 6 bases and J by 7 bases, with 9 bases between them. The germline CDR1 and CDR2 sequences are SGHAT and FQNNGV. The CDR3 loop spans 12 amino acids. For the CDR3, the DNA is TGTGCCAGCAGTTCCCGACACGGGGAGCTGTTTTTT. Its protein is CASSSRHGELFF.

This chain uses TRBV7-9 with TRBJ1-2; perhaps TRBD1 as D (5 bases). The CDR3 covers 16 residues. Germline-derived CDR1 and CDR2 are SEHNR and FQNEAQ (reference sequence). V was clipped by 0 bases and J by 0 bases, with 11 bases between them. CDR3 DNA: TGTGCCAGCAGCTTAGCGGGGAGGGGTGCTAACTATGGCTACACCTTC. Protein: CASSLAGRGANYGYTF.

The chain combines TRBV30 with TRBJ2-3, with TRBD2 matching over 10 bases. Germline CDR1 GTSNPN, CDR2 SVGIG (reference sequence). The CDR3 loop spans 15 amino acids. With V trimmed by 6 bases and J by 3 bases, 9 bases remained unmatched. This chain's CDR3 is CACPQQRGGTDTQYF. The DNA of the CDR3 is TGTGCCTGCCCCCAGCAGCGGGGGGGAACAGATACGCAGTATTTT.

The CDR3 region is CASSPLWPRWSYNEQFF. CDR3 sequence (DNA): TGTGCCAGCAGCCCCCTGTGGCCCCGCTGGTCCTACAATGAGCAGTTCTTC. The gene calls are TRBV7-3 and TRBJ2-1; D is uncertain. CDR1 and CDR2 (germline): SGHTA, FQGTGA. V was trimmed by 5 bases and J by 1 base, leaving 18 bases between them. The CDR3 is made up of 17 amino acids.

The chain employs TRBV19 and TRBJ2-7; the D is unclear. CDR3 size: 14 residues. Per germline, CDR1 LNHDA and CDR2 SQIVND (reference sequence). V gave up 5 bases and J gave up 5 bases, with 16 bases separating them. The CDR3 DNA follows: TGTGCCAGTAGTCTCAGGTCGAGTTTCGACGAGCAGTACTTC. Translated, it gives CASSLRSSFDEQYF.